This TCR beta chain was recovered during a study of cytomegalovirus exposure and HLA in healthy donors. Findings of the study overall: For cytomegalovirus status, the classifier reportedly gave diagnoses with high specificity and sensitivity. Most likely, a cluster of highly shared sequence variants arose as a sequencing artifact. While the bulk of TCR sequences proved rare, some public TCRs turned up in many donors.

Note on this clone: Its antigen is unidentified.

Primers for the PCR totalled 60 Vbeta and 13 Jbeta. TCRdb keeps only in-frame clones here, not all; method: immunoSEQ multiplex PCR. The sample yields some 140,000 clones, roughly 80% seen once. Germline CDR1 reads PRHDT; CDR2 reads FYEKMQ (reference sequence). V lost 5 bases, J lost 0 bases, and 15 bases stayed unmatched. The CDR3 has 19 amino acids. This sequence joins TRBV13 and TRBJ2-2; 7 bases align to TRBD1. The material sequenced was PBMCs. This TCR was recovered from a woman between 45 and 65 years old in good health and CMV-seropositive. The CDR3 bases are TGTGCCAGCAGCCCCATAGGCACAGGGGCTTCCACGAACACCGGGGAGCTGTTTTTT. Translating gives CASSPIGTGASTNTGELFF.